This T cell receptor (beta chain) was sequenced for a study of Tregs in tolerant kidney transplant recipients (dated 2019 in TCRdb). In terms of the full investigation: Other Treg samples came from a roughly three-day mixed lymphocyte reaction with belatacept, some followed by an approximately five-day donor restimulation, before sorting recipient CD4+CD25+CD127- cells. Antibodies distinguished recipient from donor cells when sorting primary belatacept mixed lymphocyte reaction cultures. Before combined kidney and bone marrow transplantation, this study identified donor-specific regulatory T cells using TCRbeta sequencing and then followed those same cells after transplant. In a few healthy controls, several methods of expanding Tregs specific for an allogeneic donor were compared by TCRbeta repertoire sequencing.

Points on this clone: Its binding antigen is unknown. Base qualities were left out, and no much larger clone turns up one base away.

On the study overall, not on this receptor specifically: The most biologically relevant and donor-specific TCRbeta repertoire appeared to be identified by expanding Tregs with activated donor B cells. The study was limited by small patient numbers, and the findings need validation in larger populations and under other immunosuppression protocols. Although technical replication error seemed to be minimal, the question of biological reproducibility was not addressed directly.

Genomic DNA was extracted from sorted cells with the QIAGEN DNeasy Blood and Tissue Kit for TCRbeta CDR3 sequencing. High-throughput TCRbeta CDR3 sequencing, including PCR amplification with bias correction and internal controls, was performed commercially through immunoSEQ. As for the original processing: A unique productive TCRbeta sequence was defined by the CDR3 nucleotide sequence when primers matched, and otherwise by the CDR3 amino acid sequence together with the Vbeta and Jbeta genes. Donor-reactive sequences were defined as at least 5-fold expanded in CFSE-low cells versus unstimulated cells, with frequency of at least 0.01% in CFSE-low cells. Repertoire divergence was quantified by Jensen-Shannon divergence using the top 100 TCRbeta sequences ranked by frequency. When a sample had multiple sequencing runs, each run was corrected for sorting error separately and the runs were then pooled. The source is immuneACCESS, and TCRdb retained only in-frame sequences with V and J called. Part of the clones is not carried over; for the studies checked, unresolved V genes explain less than half of this, and the remainder is unexplained. That table furnishes V, J and clone size, whereas the DNA furnished D and trimming. In this sample the table shows fewer than 3,000 clones, around 43% of which occur a single time. About 7.4% of the sample is in the top ten clones.

Blood from healthy controls was obtained either from healthy volunteers or as purchased buffy coats. Healthy control blood was processed to PBMCs with a Ficoll density gradient and then cryopreserved, whereas patient PBMCs were collected both before and after transplant. The sequenced sample was Tregs from blood cultured with allogeneic cells. The clonotype was recovered from a human donor in good health.

The CDR3 is CASSALGGEALHF. The DNA sequence reads TGTGCCAGCAGTGCTCTAGGAGGTGAGGCCCTCCACTTT. The V and J genes are TRBV6-5 and TRBJ1-6; there is no confident call for the D gene. V is reduced by 5 bases and J by 14 bases, leaving a spacing of 16 bases between them. The CDR3 contains 13 residues, cysteine and phenylalanine counted. The only DNA kept is the CDR3, 39 bases in frame from the first base. Via the germline V gene, CDR1 is MNHEY and CDR2 SVGAGI.